A selection of T cell receptor beta chains follows, all from one sample in a study of blood T cell repertoires in COVID-19. The method was immunoSEQ multiplex PCR; TCRdb's version includes in-frame clones alone and lacks a portion of them. In the table there are 200,000 to 250,000 clones, 82% of which are singletons. The material sequenced was peripheral blood. These receptors came from an elderly woman with COVID-19, enrolled during active disease. Both conserved end residues are trimmed from each CDR3. The order of the fields is V gene, J gene, CDR3 protein.

V: TRBV25-1
J: TRBJ2-1
CDR3: ASNFRTSGSNEQF

V: TRBV12-3/TRBV12-4
J: TRBJ1-1
CDR3: ASTFFGQPEAF

V: TRBV18
J: TRBJ2-1
CDR3: ASSPRSVADNEQF

V: TRBV4-1
J: TRBJ2-1
CDR3: ASSQDLLADYNEQF

V: TRBV27
J: TRBJ1-2
CDR3: ASSLRDSPGGYT

V: TRBV5-1
J: TRBJ2-7
CDR3: ASSLLAGVDGEQY

V: TRBV6-2/TRBV6-3
J: TRBJ2-6
CDR3: ASSYPRLAQDSGANVLT

V: TRBV18
J: TRBJ2-5
CDR3: ASSPTGGTETQY

V: TRBV7-2
J: TRBJ2-2
CDR3: ASSFGPNTGELF

V: TRBV15
J: TRBJ1-2
CDR3: ATSRERRDYGYT

V: TRBV29-1
J: TRBJ1-2
CDR3: SVEGQRYGYT

V: TRBV4-2
J: TRBJ2-1
CDR3: ASSQDTGDRRVREQF

V: TRBV2
J: TRBJ2-5
CDR3: ASSEAQGEDETQY

V: TRBV30
J: TRBJ1-3
CDR3: AWDYRGLDTIY

V: TRBV18
J: TRBJ2-1
CDR3: ASSLIGQGGNEQF

V: TRBV18
J: TRBJ2-7
CDR3: ASSPSEASGSY

V: TRBV6-6
J: TRBJ2-1
CDR3: ASSVGPAWNEQF

V: TRBV7-2
J: TRBJ2-3
CDR3: ASSLVAEPTDTQY

V: TRBV7-9
J: TRBJ1-2
CDR3: ASSLGREQGSYGYT

V: TRBV6-5
J: TRBJ1-2
CDR3: ASSYSGQGKAYGYT

V: TRBV12-3/TRBV12-4
J: TRBJ1-2
CDR3: ASSLDGYGYT

V: TRBV7-8
J: TRBJ1-2
CDR3: ASSLPRSYGYT

V: TRBV9
J: TRBJ1-6
CDR3: ASSVTGNSPLH

V: TRBV5-6
J: TRBJ2-7
CDR3: ASSATGTGSYEQY

V: TRBV5-4
J: TRBJ1-1
CDR3: ASSSGQNTEAF

V: TRBV5-1
J: TRBJ1-3
CDR3: ASSSTAGSGNTIY

V: TRBV6-5
J: TRBJ1-1
CDR3: ASSSAQGAF

V: TRBV5-1
J: TRBJ2-5
CDR3: ASSDGQLEETQY

V: TRBV2
J: TRBJ1-6
CDR3: ASSDGGGNSPLH

V: TRBV10-3
J: TRBJ1-2
CDR3: AISGGDSGVNYGYT

V: TRBV2
J: TRBJ2-3
CDR3: ASSAGAYTQY

V: TRBV5-1
J: TRBJ2-7
CDR3: ASSHRGTSYEQY

V: TRBV9
J: TRBJ2-3
CDR3: ASSVDQGTDTQY

V: TRBV11-2
J: TRBJ2-3
CDR3: ASSLGSSSDTQY

V: TRBV11-2
J: TRBJ1-1
CDR3: ASSLPGTGGSEAF

V: TRBV5-1
J: TRBJ2-4
CDR3: ASSLGFASNGLDIQY

V: TRBV7-9
J: TRBJ1-1
CDR3: ASSSGQGRLNTEAF

V: TRBV18
J: TRBJ2-3
CDR3: ASSPGGGATDTQY

V: TRBV16
J: TRBJ2-7
CDR3: ASSQSFGYEQY

V: TRBV5-1
J: TRBJ2-2
CDR3: ASSLRGSYNTGELF

V: TRBV18
J: TRBJ2-1
CDR3: ASSGQGLKYNEQF

V: TRBV9
J: TRBJ1-3
CDR3: ASSRTTAGGRNTIY

V: TRBV7-9
J: TRBJ2-3
CDR3: ASSLNAGLRTDTQY

V: TRBV7-3
J: TRBJ2-3
CDR3: ASSLSSGRHTDTQY

V: TRBV28
J: TRBJ1-1
CDR3: ASSQAGNRNTEAF

V: TRBV15
J: TRBJ1-4
CDR3: ATSIGGVREKLF

V: TRBV29-1
J: TRBJ1-4
CDR3: SVEPGTGGRSEKLF

V: TRBV6-5
J: TRBJ2-3
CDR3: ASSLGTGTTDTQY

V: TRBV5-1
J: TRBJ1-6
CDR3: ASRGDTGRSLH

V: TRBV6-2/TRBV6-3
J: TRBJ2-7
CDR3: ASSYGALSYEQY